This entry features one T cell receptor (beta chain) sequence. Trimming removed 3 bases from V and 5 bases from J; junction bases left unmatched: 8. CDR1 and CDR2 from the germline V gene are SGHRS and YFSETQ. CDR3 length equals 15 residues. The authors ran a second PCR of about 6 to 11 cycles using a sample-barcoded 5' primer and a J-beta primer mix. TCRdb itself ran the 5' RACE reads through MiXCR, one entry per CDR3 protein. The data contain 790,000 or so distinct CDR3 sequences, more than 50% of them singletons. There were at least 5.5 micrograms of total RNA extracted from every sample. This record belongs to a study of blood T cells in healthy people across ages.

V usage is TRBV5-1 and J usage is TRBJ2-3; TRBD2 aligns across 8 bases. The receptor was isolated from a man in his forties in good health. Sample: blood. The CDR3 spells CASSSWTSRLDTQYF. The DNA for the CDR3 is TGCGCCAGCAGCTCCTGGACTAGCCGGTTAGATACGCAGTATTTT.